Presented here are 22 T cell receptor beta chains from one specimen sequenced in a study of monozygotic twins with inflammatory bowel disease (dated by TCRdb to 2018 to 2020). To prepare the library, 5' RACE was applied. The data were produced on an Illumina HiSeq 2500. Following reprocessing of the reads by TCRdb, the data hold one row per CDR3 protein sequence and no DNA is available. In this sample's table one finds fewer than 350,000 distinct CDR3 sequences. The leading ten clones occupy around 2% of the sample. The sequenced material came from blood. The receptors stem from a human donor with ulcerative colitis or Crohn's disease, or a healthy co-twin of an affected twin (not recorded which).

The chain is built from TRBV5-1 and TRBJ2-2; checking the TCRdb D call of TRBD2 is not possible without DNA. The CDR3 spans 15 residues. The germline V gene has CDR1 SGHRS and CDR2 YFSETQ. The CDR3 region is CASKPGLGGTGELFF.

The CDR3 spells CASSSFSGSVQETQYF. The gene calls are TRBV7-6 and TRBJ2-5; TCRdb designates TRBD2, a call that cannot be tested without DNA. In germline, CDR1 is SGHVS, CDR2 FNYEAQ. The CDR3 contains 16 residues.

The chain couples TRBV5-1 to TRBJ2-3; the D gene TCRdb calls, TRBD2, cannot be checked with no DNA. The CDR3 spans 16 residues. Germline V gene sequence: CDR1 SGHRS, CDR2 YFSETQ. The CDR3 loop reads CASSLTSGVGTDTQYF.

V and J are TRBV3-1 and TRBJ2-1; there is no DNA to check the TCRdb D call of TRBD2. The CDR3 loop spans 16 amino acids. In germline, CDR1 is LGHDT, CDR2 YNNKEL (reference sequence). The CDR3 sequence is CASSQDQIGGYNEQFF.

The chain combines TRBV6-2 or TRBV6-3 with TRBJ2-1; as DNA is missing, the TRBD2 call by TCRdb cannot be tested. The CDR3 runs to 12 residues. Germline CDR1 MNHEY, CDR2 SVGEGT. The CDR3 region is CASSRRLNEQFF.

The chain has TRBV15 and TRBJ1-4. The CDR3 extends over 15 amino acids. Germline V lookup: CDR1 LNHNV, CDR2 YYDKDF (reference sequence). CDR3 amino acids: CATSRDVTTNEKLFF.

The chain combines TRBV10-1 with TRBJ1-2. From germline, CDR1 is WNHNN and CDR2 SYGVQD (reference sequence). CDR3 length: 15 residues. CDR3 residues: CASSESGRPNYGYTF.

The chain recombines TRBV24-1 with TRBJ1-1. The CDR3 spans 14 residues. Germline V gene sequence: CDR1 KGHDR, CDR2 SFDVKD. The CDR3 reads CATRTYRATRFAFF.

The rearrangement links TRBV5-1 to TRBJ1-4. The V gene's germline CDR1 is SGHRS and CDR2 YFSETQ. The CDR3 is made up of 15 amino acids. CDR3: CASSLKDRTSEKLFF. The entire variable domain, with the rest obtained from reference TRBV5-1 and TRBJ1-4, is as follows: KAGVTQTPRYLIKTRGQQVTLSCSPISGHRSVSWYQQTPGQGLQFLFEYFSETQRNKGNFPGRFSGRQFSNSRSEMNVSTLELGDSALYLCASSLKDRTSEKLFFGSGTQLSVL.

The chain employs TRBV20-1 and TRBJ2-1; there is no DNA to check the TCRdb D call of TRBD1. Germline V CDR1 and CDR2: DFQATT, SNEGSKA (reference sequence). This CDR3 contains 15 residues. Here the CDR3 reads CSARASGQIYNEQFF.

The gene calls are TRBV20-1 and TRBJ2-3; TCRdb's assignment of TRBD1 cannot be checked, as there is no DNA. CDR3 length equals 14 residues. Germline V gives CDR1 DFQATT, CDR2 SNEGSKA (reference sequence). This CDR3 reads CSARAGGQADTQYF.

V is TRBV10-3 and J is TRBJ1-2. The CDR3 extends over 14 amino acids. Germline loops: CDR1 ENHRY, CDR2 SYGVKD. CDR3 protein: CAISGTAPLSGYTF.

V usage is TRBV4-1 and J usage is TRBJ1-5. Germline V lookup: CDR1 MGHRA, CDR2 YSYEKL. The CDR3 loop spans 13 amino acids. The CDR3 spells CASSPTRNQPQHF.

This chain joins TRBV2 and TRBJ1-2; TCRdb proposes TRBD1, but this gene call is untestable without DNA. CDR1 and CDR2 from the germline V gene are SNHLY and FYNNEI. The CDR3 is 13 residues long. CDR3 protein: CASSRRGLVGYTF.

The chain joins TRBV12-3 or TRBV12-4 to TRBJ1-3; TCRdb outputs TRBD1, but without DNA this stays unchecked. CDR3 size: 13 residues. The CDR3 region is CASSLRGINTIYF.

The chain combines TRBV4-1 with TRBJ2-2. Germline V gene data show CDR1 as MGHRA and CDR2 as YSYEKL. CDR3 length: 14 amino acids. The CDR3 loop reads CASSQFQSAGELFF.

V gene TRBV18 combines with J gene TRBJ2-7; TCRdb picks TRBD1, but there is no DNA to check that call. CDR1 is KGHSH, CDR2 LQKENI, per germline. The CDR3 runs 15 residues. The chain's CDR3 is CASLSGQGSTYEQYF.

This chain links TRBV5-5 with TRBJ1-5; TCRdb selects TRBD1, and the lack of DNA leaves this call unchecked. CDR1 is SGHKS, CDR2 YYEKEE, per germline (reference sequence). The CDR3 is 16 amino acids. The CDR3 loop is CASSLGTGAINQPQHF. The whole variable domain, filled in from reference TRBV5-5 and TRBJ1-5, reads DAGVTQSPTHLIKTRGQQVTLRCSPISGHKSVSWYQQVLGQGPQFIFQYYEKEERGRGNFPDRFSARQFPNYSSELNVNALLLGDSALYLCASSLGTGAINQPQHFGDGTRLSIL.

The chain is built from TRBV5-1 and TRBJ2-5; TCRdb designates TRBD1, a call that cannot be tested without DNA. CDR1 and CDR2 from the germline V gene are SGHRS and YFSETQ. The CDR3 is made up of 14 amino acids. This CDR3 is CASSAWDNEETQYF.

The V call is TRBV20-1, the J call TRBJ1-6; TCRdb's assignment of TRBD1 cannot be checked, as there is no DNA. The germline V gene has CDR1 DFQATT and CDR2 SNEGSKA (reference sequence). The CDR3 spans 16 residues. CDR3: CSAFSGQVSKGSPLHF.

The chain combines TRBV9 with TRBJ2-2; TCRdb proposes TRBD2, but this gene call is untestable without DNA. This CDR3 is built from 14 residues. Germline V gene data show CDR1 as SGDLS and CDR2 as YYNGEE. CDR3 loop: CASSGGGVAGELFF.

The rearrangement uses TRBV18 and TRBJ1-1. CDR3 size: 15 residues. Germline-derived CDR1 and CDR2 are KGHSH and LQKENI. The CDR3 protein is CASSGRAGKNTEAFF.